These 23 T cell receptor beta chains originate from one sample sequenced in a study of beta chain features in type 1 diabetes. TCRB transcripts that were expressed got sequenced, as all of the isolated RNA had been reverse transcribed. TCRdb keeps only in-frame clones here, not all; method: immunoSEQ multiplex PCR. Of 93,000 or so clones in the sample, under 30% were seen once. Their specific antigens are unknown. Broader study findings: When Type 1 diabetes patients were examined, their TCRB CDR3s proved moderately but significantly shorter in all four CD4+ subsets.

The specimen sequenced was central memory CD4+ T cells from blood. Receptor source: a woman aged 18-30 years with type 1 diabetes.

This clone has more than one count but fewer than ten. The chain couples TRBV19 to TRBJ2-3; 9 positions agree with TRBD2. The CDR3 totals 16 residues. Losses at the gene ends were 10 bases for V and 7 bases for J; bases not matched to a gene: 18. Germline-derived CDR1 and CDR2 are LNHDA and SQIVND (reference sequence). The CDR3, as DNA: TGTGCCACCACGGCTCGACAAGCGGGAGGAAGGAATACGCAGTATTTT. It codes for CATTARQAGGRNTQYF.

This clone was detected a few times. The chain has TRBV6-6 and TRBJ1-1; 7 bases map to TRBD1. There are 15 residues in the CDR3. In germline, CDR1 is MNHNY, CDR2 SVGAGI (reference sequence). Germline trimming cut 6 bases from V and 1 base from J; bases unmatched to any gene: 8. The CDR3 bases are TGTGCCAGCAGACGACAGGGACAGTCGAACACTGAAGCTTTCTTT. Translated: CASRRQGQSNTEAFF.

This clone was counted only a few times. The chain is built from TRBV7-8 and TRBJ2-1; 14 bases match TRBD2. The CDR3 contains 15 residues. Germline trimming cut 5 bases from V and 9 bases from J; bases unmatched to any gene: 6. The V gene's germline CDR1 is SGHVS and CDR2 FQNEAQ. The CDR3 sequence: CASSMGLAGEGEQFF. Here the CDR3 DNA reads TGTGCCAGCAGCATGGGACTAGCGGGGGAGGGTGAGCAGTTCTTC.

This clone was counted a few times. This chain joins TRBV21-1 and TRBJ1-5; TRBD1 is taken as the D call from the table, unchecked against the DNA. TRBV21-1 is a known pseudogene. The CDR3 spans 20 residues. The CDR3: CASSPRFQTHRFLQGQPQHF. CDR3 DNA: TGTGCCAGCAGCCCCCGGTTTCAGACCCACAGGTTTCTCCAGGGTCAGCCCCAGCATTTT.

V usage is TRBV4-1 and J usage is TRBJ2-1; 9 bases fit TRBD1. This CDR3 has 17 amino acids. With 0 bases clipped from V and 7 bases from J, the junction kept 10 bases outside the gene matches. Germline CDR1 reads MGHRA; CDR2 reads YSYEKL. CDR3 amino acids: CASSQDTEDRGWNEQFF. DNA for the CDR3: TGCGCCAGCAGCCAAGACACGGAGGACAGGGGTTGGAATGAGCAGTTCTTC.

Only a few counts were recorded for this clone. V usage is TRBV28 and J usage is TRBJ1-4; a weak D match, TRBD1 (5 bases). This CDR3 is 14 amino acids long. V dropped 6 bases and J dropped 5 bases, with 13 bases sitting between them. Germline CDR1 and CDR2: MDHEN and SYDVKM. CDR3 in DNA: TGTGCCAGCAGCCCGTGGCAGGGAAATGAAAAACTGTTTTTT. Translation gives CASSPWQGNEKLFF.

This clone was recorded a few times. The genes are TRBV27 and TRBJ2-7; D may be TRBD1 (6 bases). Germline CDR1 is MNHEY and CDR2 is SMNVEV (reference sequence). V was clipped by 6 bases and J by 1 base, with 16 bases between them. This CDR3 region has 15 residues. CDR3 sequence (DNA): TGTGCCAGCAGCAGGGGACCCGACCTATCCTACGAGCAGTACTTC. Its protein is CASSRGPDLSYEQYF.

This clone has just a few counts. The chain joins TRBV5-1 to TRBJ1-1; 10 nucleotides line up with TRBD1. The J segment lost 4 bases and the V segment lost 1 base, leaving 1 base of the junction unmatched. The CDR3 has 14 residues. Germline CDR1 and CDR2: SGHRS and YFSETQ. This CDR3 reads CASSLWTGGTEAFF. The CDR3 DNA sequence: TGCGCCAGCAGCTTGTGGACAGGGGGCACTGAAGCTTTCTTT.

The CDR3 DNA sequence: TGTGCCACCCGGACAGGAAATCAGCCCCAGCATTTT. Protein product: CATRTGNQPQHF. This chain joins TRBV27 and TRBJ1-5; 7 nucleotides match TRBD1. V lost 10 bases, J lost 4 bases, and 4 bases stayed unmatched. The CDR3 sequence is 12 residues long. Germline CDR1 MNHEY, CDR2 SMNVEV (reference sequence).

This clone was counted a single time. DNA for the CDR3: TGTGCCAGCAGCCCAACCCCACAGGGGTTGACCCAGTACTTC. Translated: CASSPTPQGLTQYF. This sequence joins TRBV7-7 and TRBJ2-5; 7 bases align to TRBD1. The trim removed 5 bases at V and 7 bases at J, leaving 10 bases unmatched. The CDR3 is 14 residues long. Looked up from germline, CDR1 is SSHAT and CDR2 is FNYEAQ (reference sequence).

This clone has more than one count but fewer than ten. The chain carries TRBV14 and TRBJ2-7, with 11 bases aligning to TRBD1. The CDR3 sequence is 15 residues long. Germline CDR1 SGHDN, CDR2 FVKESK. V shed 2 bases, J shed 6 bases, and the junction held 6 bases outside the gene matches. The DNA for the CDR3 is TGTGCCAGCAGCCAAACTGGGGGACAGGGGGTCGAGCAGTACGTC. Translated: CASSQTGGQGVEQYV.

This clone came up a few times. The chain has TRBV28 and TRBJ1-1; 8 bases match TRBD1. CDR1 is MDHEN, CDR2 SYDVKM, per germline. The CDR3 has 13 amino acids. V lost 6 bases to trimming and J lost 7 bases; unmatched junction nucleotides: 7. CDR3 amino acids: CASRPPGQVEAFF. The DNA for the CDR3 is TGTGCCAGCAGGCCTCCGGGACAGGTTGAAGCTTTCTTT.

This sequence joins TRBV11-3 and TRBJ2-1; 8 nucleotides agree with TRBD2. This CDR3 has 16 amino acids. The germline V gene has CDR1 SGHNT and CDR2 YENEEA. V shed 7 bases, J shed 0 bases, and the junction held 8 bases outside the gene matches. The CDR3 DNA sequence: TGTGCCAGCACCTCATCCGGGGGGGGCTCCTACAATGAGCAGTTCTTC. Translating it yields CASTSSGGGSYNEQFF.

The genes are TRBV7-2 and TRBJ2-7; 14 positions match TRBD2. Germline lookup yields CDR1 SGHTA and CDR2 FQGNSA. V gave up 4 bases and J gave up 5 bases; unmatched junction bases: 7. There are 16 residues in the CDR3. The CDR3 loop reads CASSSRGLAGVHEQYF. DNA for the CDR3: TGTGCCAGCAGCTCTAGGGGACTAGCGGGAGTTCACGAGCAGTACTTC.

The rearrangement uses TRBV28 and TRBJ1-5; 9 bases are a match to TRBD1. CDR1 is MDHEN, CDR2 SYDVKM, per germline. V gave up 6 bases and J gave up 6 bases; unmatched junction bases: 12. The CDR3 contains 16 residues. In DNA, the CDR3 is TGTGCCAGCAGCCTAAACAGGGGGCAGGGTGGTCAGCCCCAGCATTTT. It translates to CASSLNRGQGGQPQHF.

This chain connects TRBV9 to TRBJ2-7; TRBD2 aligns across 8 bases. Losses at the gene ends were 4 bases for V and 3 bases for J; bases not matched to a gene: 12. This CDR3 region has 16 residues. Germline V gene sequence: CDR1 SGDLS, CDR2 YYNGEE. CDR3 in DNA: TGTGCCAGCAGCCCCAGGACGAGCGGGAGTGTCTACGAGCAGTACTTC. Amino acid sequence: CASSPRTSGSVYEQYF.

There are a few counts of this clone. The chain has TRBV5-6 and TRBJ2-1; 11 bases fit TRBD2. J was trimmed by 5 bases and V by 4 bases; bases with no gene match: 8. Germline assignment: CDR1 SGHDT and CDR2 YYEEEE. The CDR3 covers 16 residues. The CDR3 here is CASSPLGLADHNEQFF. The CDR3 DNA is TGTGCCAGCAGCCCACTGGGACTAGCGGACCACAATGAGCAGTTCTTC. Using reference TRBV5-6 and TRBJ2-1 for the parts outside the CDR3, the full variable domain is DAGVTQSPTHLIKTRGQQVTLRCSPKSGHDTVSWYQQALGQGPQFIFQYYEEEERQRGNFPDRFSGHQFPNYSSELNVNALLLGDSALYLCASSPLGLADHNEQFFGPGTRLTVL.

The chain joins TRBV2 to TRBJ1-5; 11 bases align to TRBD1. The germline CDR1 and CDR2 sequences are SNHLY and FYNNEI. V trimming: 6 bases; J trimming: 4 bases; junction bases outside the gene matches: 5. This CDR3 is 15 amino acids long. CDR3 residues: CASRPGTGGNQPQHF. The CDR3 DNA is TGTGCCAGCAGGCCCGGGACAGGGGGAAATCAGCCCCAGCATTTT. Based on the CDR3 plus reference TRBV2 and TRBJ1-5, the full variable domain is EPEVTQTPSHQVTQMGQEVILRCVPISNHLYFYWYRQILGQKVEFLVSFYNNEISEKSEIFDDQFSVERPDGSNFTLKIRSTKLEDSAMYFCASRPGTGGNQPQHFGDGTRLSIL.

This clone was detected a few times. CDR3 sequence (DNA): TGTGCCAGTAGTGGAACTAGCGGGAGTTTTGAGCAGTTCTTC. Its translation is CASSGTSGSFEQFF. The chain has TRBV19 and TRBJ2-1, with 11 positions matching TRBD2. Trimming cost V 5 bases and J 9 bases; bases outside gene matches: 6. The CDR3 extends over 14 amino acids. Germline assignment: CDR1 LNHDA and CDR2 SQIVND (reference sequence).

The chain employs TRBV9 and TRBJ2-2; 9 bases are a match to TRBD2. The ends lost 0 bases at V and 6 bases at J; junction bases unmatched: 6. The germline V gene has CDR1 SGDLS and CDR2 YYNGEE. This CDR3 contains 16 residues. CDR3 in DNA: TGTGCCAGCAGCGTAGGGGCTAGCGGGAAATCCGGGGAGCTGTTTTTT. It is translated as CASSVGASGKSGELFF.

This clone has a handful of counts. The chain is built from TRBV5-6 and TRBJ1-2; the D gene is possibly TRBD1 (6 bases). Trimming removed 1 base at V and 5 bases at J, with 15 bases between. CDR1 and CDR2 from the germline V gene are SGHDT and YYEEEE. The CDR3 totals 15 residues. CDR3 nucleotide sequence: TGTGCCAGCAGCTTGCGGGACATACGGGGATATGGCTACACCTTC. It yields the protein CASSLRDIRGYGYTF.

CDR3 DNA: TGTGCCAGCTCGCCGGCGCAGGGGGTAGATACGCAGTATTTT. Protein product: CASSPAQGVDTQYF. J is TRBJ2-3 and V is TRBV18; 7 positions match TRBD1. The CDR3 is made up of 14 amino acids. CDR1 KGHSH and CDR2 LQKENI come from the germline V gene. V lost 6 bases to trimming and J lost 5 bases; unmatched junction nucleotides: 8.

The rearrangement uses TRBV6-5 and TRBJ2-3, with a tentative D call TRBD1 (5 bases). The CDR3 totals 13 residues. Germline-derived CDR1 and CDR2 are MNHEY and SVGAGI. The V end was cut by 6 bases, the J end by 1 base, with 8 bases between. CDR3 amino acids: CASRLQGTDTQYF. CDR3 DNA: TGTGCCAGCAGATTACAGGGCACAGATACGCAGTATTTT.